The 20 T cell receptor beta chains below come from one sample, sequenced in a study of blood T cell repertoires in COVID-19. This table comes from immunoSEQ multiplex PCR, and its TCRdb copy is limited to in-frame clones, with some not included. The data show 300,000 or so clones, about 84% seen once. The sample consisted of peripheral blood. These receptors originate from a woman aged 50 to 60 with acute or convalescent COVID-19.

The DNA of the CDR3 is TGTGCCAGCAGCTTACTAGCGGGAGAAAACGAGCAGTACTTC. It yields the protein CASSLLAGENEQYF. V gene TRBV11-2 combines with J gene TRBJ2-7, with TRBD2 identical over 10 bases. This CDR3 is built from 14 residues. Germline-derived CDR1 and CDR2 are SGHAT and FQNNGV. J gave up 5 bases and V 2 bases, and 3 bases lay outside the gene matches. Looking up the rest from reference TRBV11-2 and TRBJ2-7 gives the full variable domain: EAGVAQSPRYKIIEKRQSVAFWCNPISGHATLYWYQQILGQGPKLLIQFQNNGVVDDSQLPKDRFSAERLKGVDSTLKIQPAKLEDSAVYLCASSLLAGENEQYFGPGTRLTVT.

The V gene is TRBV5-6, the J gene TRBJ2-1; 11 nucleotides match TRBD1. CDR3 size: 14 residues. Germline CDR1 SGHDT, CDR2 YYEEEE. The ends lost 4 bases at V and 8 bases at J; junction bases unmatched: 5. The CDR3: CASSRTGGGDEQFF. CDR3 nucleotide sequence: TGTGCCAGCAGCCGGACAGGGGGCGGAGATGAGCAGTTCTTC.

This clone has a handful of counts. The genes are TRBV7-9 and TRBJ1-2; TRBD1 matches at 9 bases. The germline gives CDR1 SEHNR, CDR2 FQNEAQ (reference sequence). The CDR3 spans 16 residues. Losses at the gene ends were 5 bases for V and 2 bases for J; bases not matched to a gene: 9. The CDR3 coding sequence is TGTGCCAGCAGCCCGAATATTGGACAGGGGAACTATGGCTACACCTTC. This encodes CASSPNIGQGNYGYTF.

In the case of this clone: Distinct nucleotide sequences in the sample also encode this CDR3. CDR3 residues: CASSPTGNYGYTF. The CDR3 coding sequence is TGTGCCAGCAGCCCGACAGGTAACTATGGCTACACCTTC. This chain joins TRBV3-1 (or the pseudogene TRBV3-2) and TRBJ1-2; tentative D call: TRBD1 (6 bases). This CDR3 region has 13 residues. Germline values: CDR1 LGHDT, CDR2 YNNKEL (reference sequence). V lost 4 bases to trimming and J lost 1 base, with 7 bases between them.

For the CDR3, the DNA is TGTGCCACCAGTGACCCTACTACCTACGAGCAGTACTTC. Translation gives CATSDPTTYEQYF. The V gene is TRBV24-1, the J gene TRBJ2-7, with D uncertain. This CDR3 has 13 residues. The V end was cut by 4 bases, the J end by 2 bases, with 8 bases between. Germline-derived CDR1 and CDR2 are KGHDR and SFDVKD.

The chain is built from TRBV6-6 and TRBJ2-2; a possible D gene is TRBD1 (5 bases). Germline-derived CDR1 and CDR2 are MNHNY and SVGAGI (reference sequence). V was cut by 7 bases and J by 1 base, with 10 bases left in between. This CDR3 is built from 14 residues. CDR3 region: CASMSTGNTGELFF. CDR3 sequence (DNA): TGTGCCAGCATGAGTACAGGGAACACCGGGGAGCTGTTTTTT.

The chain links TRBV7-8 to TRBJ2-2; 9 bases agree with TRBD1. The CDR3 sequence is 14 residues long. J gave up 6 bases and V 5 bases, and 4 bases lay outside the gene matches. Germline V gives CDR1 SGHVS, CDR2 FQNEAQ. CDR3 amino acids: CASSAWTGAGELFF. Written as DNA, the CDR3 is TGTGCCAGCAGCGCCTGGACAGGGGCCGGGGAGCTGTTTTTT.

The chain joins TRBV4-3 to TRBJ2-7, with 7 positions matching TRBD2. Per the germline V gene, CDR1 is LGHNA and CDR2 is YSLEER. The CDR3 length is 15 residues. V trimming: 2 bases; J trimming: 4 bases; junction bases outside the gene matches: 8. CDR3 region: CASSQRAGRAYEQYF. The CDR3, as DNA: TGCGCCAGCAGCCAAAGAGCGGGGAGAGCTTACGAGCAGTACTTC.

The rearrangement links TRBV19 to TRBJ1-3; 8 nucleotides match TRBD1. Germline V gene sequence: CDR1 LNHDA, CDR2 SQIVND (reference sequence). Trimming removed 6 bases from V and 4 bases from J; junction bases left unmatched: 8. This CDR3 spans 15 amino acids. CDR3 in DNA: TGTGCCAGTAGCCGCCCCGGGACAGGCGGAAACACCATATATTTT. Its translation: CASSRPGTGGNTIYF. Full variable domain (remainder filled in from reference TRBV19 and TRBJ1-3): DGGITQSPKYLFRKEGQNVTLSCEQNLNHDAMYWYRQDPGQGLRLIYYSQIVNDFQKGDIAEGYSVSREKKESFPLTVTSAQKNPTAFYLCASSRPGTGGNTIYFGEGSWLTVV.

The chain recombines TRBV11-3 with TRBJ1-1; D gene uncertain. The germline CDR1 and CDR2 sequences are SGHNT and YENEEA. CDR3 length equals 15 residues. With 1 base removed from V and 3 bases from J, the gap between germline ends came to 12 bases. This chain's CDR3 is CASSLGLENDTEAFF. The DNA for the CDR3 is TGTGCCAGCAGCTTAGGTCTAGAAAACGACACTGAAGCTTTCTTT. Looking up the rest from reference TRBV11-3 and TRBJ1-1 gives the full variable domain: EAGVVQSPRYKIIEKKQPVAFWCNPISGHNTLYWYLQNLGQGPELLIRYENEEAVDDSQLPKDRFSAERLKGVDSTLKIQPAELGDSAVYLCASSLGLENDTEAFFGQGTRLTVV.

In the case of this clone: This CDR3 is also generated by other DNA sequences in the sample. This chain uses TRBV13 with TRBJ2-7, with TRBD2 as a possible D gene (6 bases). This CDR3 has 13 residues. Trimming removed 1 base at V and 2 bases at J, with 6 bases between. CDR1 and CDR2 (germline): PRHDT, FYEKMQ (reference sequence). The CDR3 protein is CASSLAGAYEQYF. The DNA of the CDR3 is TGTGCCAGCAGCTTAGCGGGGGCCTACGAGCAGTACTTC.

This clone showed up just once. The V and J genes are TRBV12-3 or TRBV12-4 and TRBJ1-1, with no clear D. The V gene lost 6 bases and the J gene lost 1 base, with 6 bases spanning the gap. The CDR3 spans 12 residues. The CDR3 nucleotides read TGTGCCAGCAGCCCCTGGAACACTGAAGCTTTCTTT. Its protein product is CASSPWNTEAFF.

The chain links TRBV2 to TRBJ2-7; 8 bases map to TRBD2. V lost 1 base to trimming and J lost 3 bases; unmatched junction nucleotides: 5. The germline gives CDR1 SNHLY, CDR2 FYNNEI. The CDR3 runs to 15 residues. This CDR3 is CASSEEASGYYEQYF. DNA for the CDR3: TGTGCCAGCAGTGAAGAGGCTAGCGGGTACTACGAGCAGTACTTC.

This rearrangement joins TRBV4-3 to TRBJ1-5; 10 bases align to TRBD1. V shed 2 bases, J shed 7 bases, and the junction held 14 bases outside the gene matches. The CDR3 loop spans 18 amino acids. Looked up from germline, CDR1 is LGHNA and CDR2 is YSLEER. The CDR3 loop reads CASSQHQLGTGVSQPQHF. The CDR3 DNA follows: TGCGCCAGCAGCCAACACCAATTGGGGACAGGGGTCAGCCAGCCCCAGCATTTT.

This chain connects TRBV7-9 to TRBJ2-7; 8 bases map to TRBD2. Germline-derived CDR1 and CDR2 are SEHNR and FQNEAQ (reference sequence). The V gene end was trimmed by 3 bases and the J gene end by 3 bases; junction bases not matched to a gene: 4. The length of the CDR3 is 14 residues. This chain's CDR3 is CASSFLTSGYEQYF. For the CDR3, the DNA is TGTGCCAGCAGCTTCCTAACTAGCGGCTACGAGCAGTACTTC.

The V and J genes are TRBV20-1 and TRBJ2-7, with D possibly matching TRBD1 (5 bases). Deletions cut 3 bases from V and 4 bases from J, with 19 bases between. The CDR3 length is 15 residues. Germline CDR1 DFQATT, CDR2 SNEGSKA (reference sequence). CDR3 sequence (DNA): TGCAGTGCTAGTCCAAAGGGGTGGGAAGTTTACGAGCAGTACTTC. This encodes CSASPKGWEVYEQYF.

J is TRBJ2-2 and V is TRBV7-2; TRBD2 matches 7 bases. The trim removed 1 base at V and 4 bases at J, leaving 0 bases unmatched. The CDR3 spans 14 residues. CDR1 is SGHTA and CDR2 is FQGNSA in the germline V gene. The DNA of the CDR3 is TGTGCCAGCAGCTTAGGACTAGCCACCGGGGAGCTGTTTTTT. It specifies CASSLGLATGELFF.

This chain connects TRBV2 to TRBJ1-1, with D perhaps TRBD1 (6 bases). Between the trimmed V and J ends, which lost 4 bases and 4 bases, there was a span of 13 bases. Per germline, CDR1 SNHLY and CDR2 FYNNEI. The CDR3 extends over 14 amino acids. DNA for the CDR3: TGTGCCAGCAGTGTTATGGGGGCAAGCACTGAAGCTTTCTTT. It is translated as CASSVMGASTEAFF.

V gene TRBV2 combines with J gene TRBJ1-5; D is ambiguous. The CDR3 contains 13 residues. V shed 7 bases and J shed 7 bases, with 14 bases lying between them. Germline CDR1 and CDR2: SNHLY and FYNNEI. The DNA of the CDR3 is TGTGCCAGCACCGACACCGGTGACCAGCCCCAGCATTTT. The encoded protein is CASTDTGDQPQHF.

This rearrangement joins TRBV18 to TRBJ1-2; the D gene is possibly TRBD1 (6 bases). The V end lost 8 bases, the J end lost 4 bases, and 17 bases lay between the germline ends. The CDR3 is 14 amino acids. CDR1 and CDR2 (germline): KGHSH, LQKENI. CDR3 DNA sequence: TGTGCCAGCGTCCCAGGGGCAGGGTTCTATGGCTACACCTTC. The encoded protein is CASVPGAGFYGYTF.